This T cell receptor (beta chain) is from a study of cytomegalovirus exposure and HLA in healthy donors. Study conclusions and caveats: Per published accounts, TCR beta sequences correctly predicted the HLA-A and HLA-B alleles of most subjects.

J gave up 7 bases and V 7 bases, and 9 bases lay outside the gene matches. Germline CDR1 is SQVTM and CDR2 is ANQGSEA. The CDR3 spans 13 residues. Researchers ran the PCR with 60 Vbeta and 13 Jbeta primers. Only in-frame clones appear in the TCRdb table, and some are missing; sequencing was by immunoSEQ multiplex PCR. The repertoire table contains roughly 79,000 clones. On this clone: No antigen is known for it.

The receptor was isolated from a man aged 25 to 45 in good health and CMV-seronegative. The rearrangement joins TRBV29-1 to TRBJ1-5; 8 positions match TRBD1. The material sequenced was PBMCs. The CDR3 bases are TGCAGCGCCAGGACAGGGATCGGGCAGCCCCAGCATTTT. It is translated as CSARTGIGQPQHF.